The 2 T cell receptor beta chains listed next were all sequenced from one sample in a study of T cell changes during pregnancy in multiple sclerosis. Measured with immunoSEQ multiplex PCR; TCRdb has only the in-frame clones, and not every one. The sample lists about 36,000 clones, roughly 91% seen once, with approximately 0.44% in the top ten. Source: CD4+ T cells from peripheral blood mononuclear cells, taken in the second trimester of pregnancy. The source of these receptors is a female donor in good health, enrolled as a control in a pregnancy study.

The V call is TRBV6-5, the J call TRBJ2-5; 7 bases fit TRBD2. The length of the CDR3 is 14 residues. V gave up 6 bases and J gave up 4 bases; unmatched junction bases: 8. Germline lookup yields CDR1 MNHEY and CDR2 SVGAGI. The CDR3 region is CASRRGLVSETQYF. DNA of the CDR3: TGTGCCAGCAGGCGAGGACTAGTGTCAGAGACCCAGTACTTC.

The chain is built from TRBV6-5 and TRBJ1-1, with 8 bases fitting TRBD1. The CDR3 sequence is 14 residues long. CDR1 MNHEY and CDR2 SVGAGI come from the germline V gene. The junction had 8 bases not matched to a gene; V was cut back by 5 bases and J by 6 bases. The CDR3 nucleotides read TGTGCCAGCAGTGGGTCAGGGGGCGGGGCTGAAGCTTTCTTT. Its protein product is CASSGSGGGAEAFF.